A selection of T cell receptor beta chains follows, all from one sample in a study of blood T cell repertoires in COVID-19. Produced via immunoSEQ multiplex PCR; TCRdb's table is partial and in-frame only. This table has approximately 80,000 clones, around 88% appearing once. Sequenced: peripheral blood. The receptors here all came from an elderly woman with acute or convalescent COVID-19. Each CDR3 is given with its conserved first and last residue. Each record gives: J gene, V gene, D gene, clone size, CDR3 DNA, CDR3 protein. The D gene is left open where the match is weak. A row's size may be missing; if present it is once, few, many or a size class.

TRBJ2-2 TRBV9 TRBD2 - TGTGCCAGCAGCGCGCAGGGACTAGCGGTAGGGGAGCTGTTTTTT CASSAQGLAVGELFF
TRBJ2-5 TRBV19 - - TGTGCCAGTAGTCCCCGGGAGCCTCTTCGGACCCAGTACTTC CASSPREPLRTQYF
TRBJ2-1 TRBV6-2/TRBV6-3 - - TGTGCCAGCAGTTACGGGCAGATAGGCAATGAGCAGTTCTTC CASSYGQIGNEQFF
TRBJ2-1 TRBV19 TRBD2 - TGTGCCAGTAGTATTTCGAGTAGCGGGAGTTATGAGCAGTTCTTC CASSISSSGSYEQFF
TRBJ1-2 TRBV11-1 TRBD1 few TGTGCCAGCAGCTCCTCTCGGACAGGGTTTGGCTACACCTTC CASSSSRTGFGYTF
TRBJ1-2 TRBV19 - once TGTGCCAGTAGCAGGGGTAACTATGGCTACACCTTC CASSRGNYGYTF
TRBJ2-3 TRBV24-1 - - TGTGCCACCCCAACGAAGCGGCGACGGGATACGCAGTATTTT CATPTKRRRDTQYF
TRBJ1-1 TRBV6-5 - - TGTGCCAGCAGTTCTCCGAGGAGGAAAGGGACAACTGAAGCTTTCTTT CASSSPRRKGTTEAFF
TRBJ1-5 TRBV20-1 - - TGCAGTGCTAGTGGTCAGAATCAGCCCCAGCATTTT CSASGQNQPQHF
TRBJ1-4 TRBV9 - - TGTGCCAGCAGCAGACAGCAACTTACTAATGAAAAACTGTTTTTT CASSRQQLTNEKLFF
TRBJ2-5 TRBV11-2 - - TGTGCCAGCAGCTTGCGGGACGGAGAGACCCAGTACTTC CASSLRDGETQYF
TRBJ2-1 TRBV15 TRBD1 - TGTGCCACCAGCAGGGACAGGGCAACCTACAATGAGCAGTTCTTC CATSRDRATYNEQFF
TRBJ1-5 TRBV2 TRBD1 - TGTGCCAGCAGTGACCACCGGGACAGGGGACAGCCCCAGCATTTT CASSDHRDRGQPQHF
TRBJ2-4 TRBV18 - few TGTGCCAGCTCCGCAGGGTCTCAAAACATTCAGTACTTC CASSAGSQNIQYF
TRBJ2-6 TRBV5-6 TRBD1 - TGTGCCAGCAGCTTGCGGACAGGGGCTACTGGGGCCAACGTCCTGACTTTC CASSLRTGATGANVLTF
TRBJ2-7 TRBV27 TRBD1 - TGTGCCAGCAGTTTAAGACAGGGGTACGAGCAGTACTTC CASSLRQGYEQYF
TRBJ2-1 TRBV7-2 - - TGTGCCAGCAGCTTAGCGGGCAGGACATACAATGAGCAGTTCTTC CASSLAGRTYNEQFF
TRBJ2-1 TRBV24-1 - - TGTGCCACCAGTGATCCACGGCAGGTAGGCAATGAGCAGTTCTTC CATSDPRQVGNEQFF
TRBJ2-5 TRBV6-5 TRBD1 once TGTGCCAGCAGTTACGCGATGACAGGGGTAAAGACCCAGTACTTC CASSYAMTGVKTQYF
TRBJ1-5 TRBV19 - - TGTGCCAGTAGTACTCCAAGTTTCTATAGCAATCAGCCCCAGCATTTT CASSTPSFYSNQPQHF
TRBJ1-2 TRBV21-1 - - TGTGCCAGCGGGGAAGGGGACAGCAACTATGGCTACACCTTC CASGEGDSNYGYTF
TRBJ2-1 TRBV5-4 TRBD2 - TGTGCCAGCAGCCGGGGAAGGGCGGGAGGGCCGGTCGGGGAGCAGTTCTTC CASSRGRAGGPVGEQFF
TRBJ1-5 TRBV6-6 TRBD1 - TGTGCCAGCAAATACAGGGGCGACAATCAGCCCCAGCATTTT CASKYRGDNQPQHF
TRBJ1-4 TRBV7-2 - - TGTGCCAGCAGCTTAGATCTTGGCAGGGTTGAGGAAAAACTGTTTTTT CASSLDLGRVEEKLFF
TRBJ1-1 TRBV2 TRBD1 - TGTGCCAGCACCGGACAGGGTTGGATTCGGGACACTGAAGCTTTCTTT CASTGQGWIRDTEAFF
TRBJ2-3 TRBV6-5 - - TGTGCCAGCAGCCACACAGATACGCAGTATTTT CASSHTDTQYF
TRBJ1-2 TRBV30 TRBD1 - TGTGCCTGGAGCCTCTGGACAGGGGCGAACTATGGCTACACCTTC CAWSLWTGANYGYTF
TRBJ2-1 TRBV2 TRBD1 - TGTGCCAGCGGCCCCACAGGGGGGAATGAGCAGTTCTTC CASGPTGGNEQFF
TRBJ1-5 TRBV11-2 - - TGTGCCAGCGTACCTCGGGAGGATCAGCCCCAGCATTTT CASVPREDQPQHF
TRBJ2-7 TRBV5-1 - - TGCGCCAGCATGTTAACGGGATCGCACGAGCAGTACTTC CASMLTGSHEQYF
TRBJ1-1 TRBV2 - - TGTGCCAGCAGTGAATTAGGGAGTACTGAAGCTTTCTTT CASSELGSTEAFF
TRBJ1-6 TRBV30 - - TGTGCCTGGAGTGTAAGGTCACCAGGGCAGAATTCACCCCTCCACTTT CAWSVRSPGQNSPLHF
TRBJ2-3 TRBV5-1 - - TGCGCCAGCAGCACACCTACTCCCGGGAGTGACACAGATACGCAGTATTTT CASSTPTPGSDTDTQYF
TRBJ2-5 TRBV10-3 - few TGTGCCATCAGTTTTTCCAAAGAGACCCAGTACTTC CAISFSKETQYF
TRBJ1-5 TRBV6-6 - few TGTGCCAGCAGTTACGTGGGCCAGCCCCAGCATTTT CASSYVGQPQHF
TRBJ2-3 TRBV10-2 - - TGCGCCAGCATCCTAGCCTTGGGAACAGATACGCAGTATTTT CASILALGTDTQYF
TRBJ1-2 TRBV27 TRBD1 once TGTGCCAGCAGTTTATATCCTCCTCCGGGACAGGGGTTTGGCTACACCTTC CASSLYPPPGQGFGYTF
TRBJ2-7 TRBV30 - - TGTGCCTGGACCAAAAGCCAGGGGCGGTACGAGCAGTACTTC CAWTKSQGRYEQYF
TRBJ2-3 TRBV6-2/TRBV6-3 TRBD2 - TGTGCCAGCAGTCAGGGCACTAGCGATCAAAGCACAGATACGCAGTATTTT CASSQGTSDQSTDTQYF
TRBJ1-6 TRBV10-1 - - TGCGCCAGCAACTTGGGACTAAATAATTCACCCCTCCACTTT CASNLGLNNSPLHF
TRBJ2-7 TRBV6-5 TRBD2 - TGTGCCAGCAGCTCTCGGGGGGGCGGCTCCTACGAGCAGTACTTC CASSSRGGGSYEQYF
TRBJ1-2 TRBV6-5 - - TGTGCCAGCAATAAGGGGCTCGGCTACACCTTC CASNKGLGYTF
TRBJ2-7 TRBV5-1 TRBD2 - TGCGCCAGCGGGGATAGCGGGGGAGCCTACGAGCAGTACTTC CASGDSGGAYEQYF
TRBJ2-1 TRBV6-2/TRBV6-3 - once TGTGCCAGCAGTTACCCCCTCACAGGGCACCTGGGATACAATGAGCAGTTCTTC CASSYPLTGHLGYNEQFF
TRBJ2-2 TRBV11-3 - - TGTGCCAGCAGCCCCGAGCGAGGCGGGGAGCTGTTTTTT CASSPERGGELFF
TRBJ2-2 TRBV5-4 TRBD1 once TGTGCCAGCAGCTTGGCGACAGGGGCCGGGGAGCTGTTTTTT CASSLATGAGELFF
TRBJ2-1 TRBV7-2 - - TGTGCCAGCAGCTTAGCGAGAACAGGGAGTGAGCAGTTCTTC CASSLARTGSEQFF
TRBJ1-6 TRBV9 - - TGTGCCAGCAGCGGGGCGGGACGAAATTACTATAATTCACCCCTCCACTTT CASSGAGRNYYNSPLHF
TRBJ2-7 TRBV27 - few TGTGCCAGCAGTTTAAGCGACGTCGCCTACGAGCAGTACTTC CASSLSDVAYEQYF
TRBJ1-1 TRBV19 - - TGTGCCAGTAGTATTATCCCGAACACTGAAGCTTTCTTT CASSIIPNTEAFF
TRBJ2-2 TRBV6-5 TRBD1 - TGTGCCAGCAGAATCGGACAGGGGGGGACCGGGGAGCTGTTTTTT CASRIGQGGTGELFF
TRBJ1-4 TRBV14 TRBD1 - TGTGCCAGCAGCCCCAGGGACAGGGGAGGAACTAATGAAAAACTGTTTTTT CASSPRDRGGTNEKLFF
TRBJ1-2 TRBV19 TRBD1 - TGTGCCAGTAGTGCGACAGGGAGATATGGCTACACCTTC CASSATGRYGYTF
TRBJ1-1 TRBV2 TRBD1 - TGTGCCAGTCGGACAGGGGGTAACACTGAAGCTTTCTTT CASRTGGNTEAFF
TRBJ1-1 TRBV19 - - TGTGCCAGTAGTATAATAGGGGGCACTGAAGCTTTCTTT CASSIIGGTEAFF
TRBJ2-2 TRBV21-1 - once TGTGCCTGCAAACTAGCGGGAGGGTCGAACACCGGGGAGCTGTTTTTT CACKLAGGSNTGELFF
TRBJ2-7 TRBV7-2 - - TGTGCCAGCAGCATTTACCCGGAGATCTCCTACGAGCAGTACTTC CASSIYPEISYEQYF
TRBJ1-1 TRBV2 - - TGTGCCAGCAGTGATAGGGGGGGGAACACTGAAGCTTTCTTT CASSDRGGNTEAFF
TRBJ2-5 TRBV5-1 TRBD1 - TGCGCCAGCAGCTTGAAGGGGGCCGAGACCCAGTACTTC CASSLKGAETQYF